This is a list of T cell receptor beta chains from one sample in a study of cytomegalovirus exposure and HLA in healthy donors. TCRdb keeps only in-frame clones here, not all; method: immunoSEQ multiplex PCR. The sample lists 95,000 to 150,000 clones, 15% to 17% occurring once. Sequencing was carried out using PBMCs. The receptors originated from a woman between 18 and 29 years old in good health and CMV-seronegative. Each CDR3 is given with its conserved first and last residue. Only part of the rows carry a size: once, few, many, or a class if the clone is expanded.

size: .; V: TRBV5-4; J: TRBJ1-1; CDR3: CASSHPTGTAFF
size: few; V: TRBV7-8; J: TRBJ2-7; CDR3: CASSLEGLYEQYF
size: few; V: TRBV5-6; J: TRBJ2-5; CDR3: CASSLPSGSSQETQYF
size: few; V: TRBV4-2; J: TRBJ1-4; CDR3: CASSQNTGTNEKLFF
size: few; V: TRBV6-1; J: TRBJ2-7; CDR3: CASSEPSGRRYEQYF
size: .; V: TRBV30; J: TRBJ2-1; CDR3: CAWAGGRSSYNEQFF
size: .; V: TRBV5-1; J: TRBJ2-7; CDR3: CASSLGKGTTGSYEQYF
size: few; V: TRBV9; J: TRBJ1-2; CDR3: CASSSYGQGIPYGYTF
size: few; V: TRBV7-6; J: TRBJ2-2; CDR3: CASSLVSRATGQGTGELFF
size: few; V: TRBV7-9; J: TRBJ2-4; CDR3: CASSLDGIQYF
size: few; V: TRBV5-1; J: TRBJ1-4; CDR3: CASSPDRGLEKLFF
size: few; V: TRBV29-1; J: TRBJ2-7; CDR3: CSVEGTGAYGQYF
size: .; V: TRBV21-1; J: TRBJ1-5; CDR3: CASSIVTGAGNQPQHF
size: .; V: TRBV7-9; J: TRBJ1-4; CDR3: CASSGEIANEKLFF
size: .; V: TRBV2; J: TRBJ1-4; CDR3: CASSPRGTGNEKLFF
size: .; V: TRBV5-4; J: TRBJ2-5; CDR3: CASSRDRTSQETQYF
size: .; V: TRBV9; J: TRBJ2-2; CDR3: CASSKSGSRAGELFF
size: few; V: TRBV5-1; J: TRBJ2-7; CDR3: CASSEDRERYEQYF
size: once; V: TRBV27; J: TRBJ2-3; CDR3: CASSLPGGSTDTQYF
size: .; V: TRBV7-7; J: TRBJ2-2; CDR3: CASSLGVGDTGELFF
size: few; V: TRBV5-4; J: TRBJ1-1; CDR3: CASSSQGTYTEAFF
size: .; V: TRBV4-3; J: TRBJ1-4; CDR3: CASSRDRGEKLFF
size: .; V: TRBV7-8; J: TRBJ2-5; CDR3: CASTTDREMETQYF
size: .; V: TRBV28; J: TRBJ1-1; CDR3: CASRGQRPKRAFF
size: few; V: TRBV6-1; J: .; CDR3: CASSPSYSSYEQYF
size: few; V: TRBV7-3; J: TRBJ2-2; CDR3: CASSLTLAGDPNTGELFF
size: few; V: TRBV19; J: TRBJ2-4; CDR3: CASSIGAGNIQYF
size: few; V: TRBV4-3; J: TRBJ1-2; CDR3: CASSQDAGGNYGYTF
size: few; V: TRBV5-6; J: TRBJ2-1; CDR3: CASSLRQGDGQFF
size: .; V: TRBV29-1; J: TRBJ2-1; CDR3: CSVQTSGFVHEQFF
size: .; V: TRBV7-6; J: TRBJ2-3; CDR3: CASSLRAGVGDTQYF